This is a list of T cell receptor beta chains from one sample in a study of CD4 T cells in relation to SARS-CoV-2 and coronaviruses. Produced via immunoSEQ multiplex PCR; TCRdb's table is partial and in-frame only. The table has tens of thousands of clones, about 80% seen once. No antigen is known for these receptors. The sequencing sample was made of naive CD4+ T cells from PBMCs, cultured in vitro. The receptors derive from an adult with COVID-19. The conserved cysteine and the conserved F or W are not part of the CDR3 here. D genes are given only for firm matches.

TRBV5-1	.	TRBJ2-2	ASSFATNTGELF
TRBV6-2/TRBV6-3	.	TRBJ1-2	ASSYDGNYGYT
TRBV28	TRBD1	TRBJ1-1	ASSSTGGGVTEAF
TRBV2	.	TRBJ2-1	ASGQSDEQF
TRBV4-2	TRBD1	TRBJ2-1	ASSQGKETGGLQF
TRBV19	.	TRBJ2-7	ASRDRKSSYEQY
TRBV24-1	TRBD2	TRBJ2-7	ATSDQTSESYEQY
TRBV4-2	TRBD2	TRBJ2-1	ASSPAPGTSGRGNEQF
TRBV7-9	.	TRBJ1-5	ASNRGDGNQPQH
TRBV28	.	TRBJ2-1	ASGWPYGNEQF
TRBV30	.	TRBJ1-5	AWNGQINQPQH
TRBV18	.	TRBJ2-3	ASSPVRMTDTQY
TRBV18	.	TRBJ2-3	ASSRDWQDTQY
TRBV28	TRBD2	TRBJ2-7	ASSYGGRWTYEQY
TRBV4-1	.	TRBJ1-1	ASSQGTVGGAGTEAF
TRBV9	.	TRBJ2-2	ASSVVITGELF
TRBV10-1	.	TRBJ2-2	ASSESNRMSGELF
TRBV19	TRBD2	TRBJ2-5	ASSWSGGQETQY
TRBV7-2	.	TRBJ2-6	ASSLVAGVVSGANVLT
TRBV7-8	.	TRBJ2-2	ASSLRFRGTLSTGELF
TRBV10-3	.	TRBJ1-2	AISVMTEGYGYT
TRBV30	.	TRBJ1-6	AWRSHYNSPLH
TRBV4-1	.	TRBJ1-2	ASRPGTNNYGYT
TRBV15	TRBD2	TRBJ2-3	ATSPGRGTDTQY
TRBV29-1	TRBD1	TRBJ1-3	SVRDSSVGNTIY
TRBV29-1	.	TRBJ1-3	SVEAFGQGPSGNTIY
TRBV18	TRBD2	TRBJ2-7	ASSPRAGGYEQY
TRBV5-1	TRBD2	TRBJ2-1	ASSLDSGSIDEQF
TRBV7-9	.	TRBJ1-4	ASSPRDTLELF
TRBV29-1	TRBD1	TRBJ2-3	SVEQDRGLVTDTQY
TRBV7-2	.	TRBJ2-1	ASSPEAPTNNEQF
TRBV28	.	TRBJ2-1	ASSFRPAPGNEQF
TRBV6-1	TRBD2	TRBJ2-3	ASSAPSMREGSTDTQY
TRBV19	.	TRBJ2-3	ASSLPSDTQY
TRBV5-1	TRBD2	TRBJ2-3	ASSLEPGLERDTQY
TRBV14	TRBD2	TRBJ2-1	ASSPRLAGEQF
TRBV9	.	TRBJ2-2	ASSARTLRNTGELF
TRBV3-1/TRBV3-2	.	TRBJ1-1	ASSQGSGNTEAF
TRBV27	.	TRBJ2-1	ASSLYNEQF
TRBV19	TRBD2	TRBJ2-1	ASSIGLGLVSYNEQF
TRBV7-2	TRBD2	TRBJ2-5	ASSLLGGLETQY